This is a list of T cell receptor beta chains from one sample in a study of T cells after posttransplantation cyclophosphamide. Using immunoSEQ multiplex PCR, the repertoire was profiled, and TCRdb retains in-frame clones only, with some absent. The table lists around 10,000 clones, no singletons, with more than 25% in the top ten. Sequencing was performed on PBMCs, taken after allogeneic stem cell transplant with posttransplant cyclophosphamide. The receptor source for this set is a female patient aged 40 to 55 who received an allogeneic stem cell transplant from a related donor, was CMV-positive, and had no GVHD. Some of these T cells may belong to the graft donor. CDR3s include the opening cysteine and the closing phenylalanine or tryptophan. A D gene is named only where the DNA matches it firmly. Part of the rows lack a size; the others show once, few, many or a class for expanded clones.

j_call	d_call	clone_size	v_call	cdr3_nt	cdr3_aa
TRBJ1-6	-	many	TRBV27	TGTGCCAGCAGACAAAGGGGTAATTCACCCCTCCACTTT	CASRQRGNSPLHF
TRBJ1-2	TRBD1	many	TRBV2	TGTGCCAGCAGGGGGACAGTCTATGGCTACACCTTC	CASRGTVYGYTF
TRBJ2-7	-	many	TRBV6-1	TGTGCCAGCAGTCCGGGGTTGTACTACGAGCAGTACTTC	CASSPGLYYEQYF
TRBJ2-2	TRBD1	many	TRBV11-2	TGTGCCAGCAGCTTGACAGGGATCTTCGGGGAGCTGTTTTTT	CASSLTGIFGELFF
TRBJ1-5	-	-	TRBV9	TGTGCCAGCAGCCCAGATGACAGTAAATATAGCAATCAGCCCCAGCATTTT	CASSPDDSKYSNQPQHF
TRBJ2-3	TRBD2	many	TRBV4-1	TGCGCCAGCAGCCAAGCCTTAGCGGGGAGGTTTCCAGATACGCAGTATTTT	CASSQALAGRFPDTQYF
TRBJ2-3	TRBD1	many	TRBV14	TGTGCCAGCAGCCAAGATCCGTGGGACAGCCCAGATACGCAGTATTTT	CASSQDPWDSPDTQYF
TRBJ1-1	-	many	TRBV5-4	TGTGCCAGCAGCACACAGGGAGCCCACACTGAAGCTTTCTTT	CASSTQGAHTEAFF
TRBJ2-7	TRBD1	many	TRBV7-2	TGTGCCAGCAGCTCACATTTACCGATAGGACAGGGGTCCTACGAGCAGTACTTC	CASSSHLPIGQGSYEQYF
TRBJ2-7	TRBD1	many	TRBV5-1	TGCGCCAGCAGCCCAGGGGACAGGGTCACCTACGAGCAGTACTTC	CASSPGDRVTYEQYF
TRBJ2-2	TRBD2	many	TRBV9	TGTGCCAGCAGCGTAGCACCTAGCGGGGGGATCGGGGAGCTGTTTTTT	CASSVAPSGGIGELFF
TRBJ2-2	TRBD2	many	TRBV2	TGTGCCAGCAGTGATCCCCAGGCTAGCGGGGGCCCTGCGAACACCGGGGAGCTGTTTTTT	CASSDPQASGGPANTGELFF
TRBJ2-1	-	medium-sized	TRBV6-6	TGTGCCAGCAGTCGGGACTCATACAATGAGCAGTTCTTC	CASSRDSYNEQFF
TRBJ1-1	-	many	TRBV4-2	TGTGCCAGCAGCCAAGATGGCAGAATTACAATGAACACTGAAGCTTTCTTT	CASSQDGRITMNTEAFF
TRBJ2-7	TRBD1	many	TRBV10-3	TGTGCCATCTGGGGACAGGGAAGCTACGAGCAGTACTTC	CAIWGQGSYEQYF
TRBJ1-2	-	-	TRBV9	TGTGCCAGCAGCCCCTCCGGCTCGGGGGCTAACTATGGCTACACCTTC	CASSPSGSGANYGYTF
TRBJ2-7	TRBD1	many	TRBV10-3	TGTGCCATCAGACCAAACAGGGGAAGCCAAGCCTACGAGCAGTACTTC	CAIRPNRGSQAYEQYF